Shown below are 27 T cell receptor beta chains from a single sample sequenced in a study of blood T cell repertoires in COVID-19. The protocol was immunoSEQ multiplex PCR, while the TCRdb copy is restricted to in-frame clones and leaves out a portion. The sample records around 250,000 clones, more than 75% being singletons. Source material: PBMCs or T cells enriched from blood (not recorded which). The receptors derive from a man aged 18 to 29 who had recovered from COVID-19.

The chain combines TRBV15 with TRBJ2-7; TRBD1 matches 7 bases. The CDR3 covers 17 residues. In germline, CDR1 is LNHNV, CDR2 YYDKDF (reference sequence). Losses at the gene ends were 5 bases for V and 2 bases for J; bases not matched to a gene: 15. Here the CDR3 DNA reads TGTGCCACCAGCGGGACCTCAACCGGGACAGTAACCTACGAGCAGTACTTC. Amino acids: CATSGTSTGTVTYEQYF.

V and J are TRBV30 and TRBJ1-1; 8 nucleotides match TRBD1. Germline V gives CDR1 GTSNPN, CDR2 SVGIG (reference sequence). This CDR3 comprises 13 residues. V was pared by 2 bases and J by 9 bases, with 8 bases of the junction left unmatched. The CDR3, as DNA: TGTGCCTGGAGTTCCCCAGGGGGCCCAAAAGCTTTCTTT. It encodes CAWSSPGGPKAFF. Together with reference TRBV30 and TRBJ1-1, the CDR3 gives the full variable domain: SQTIHQWPATLVQPVGSPLSLECTVEGTSNPNLYWYRQAAGRGLQLLFYSVGIGQISSEVPQNLSASRPQDRQFILSSKKLLLSDSGFYLCAWSSPGGPKAFFGQGTRLTVV.

This chain links TRBV7-2 with TRBJ1-2; 8 bases match TRBD1. Trimming cost V 1 base and J 8 bases; bases outside gene matches: 12. This CDR3 is 16 amino acids long. The germline V gene encodes CDR1 SGHTA and CDR2 FQGNSA. The CDR3 DNA reads TGTGCCAGCAGCTTAGGAGGGACAGGACGGGTGGAGGGCTACACCTTC. It is translated as CASSLGGTGRVEGYTF.

The V and J genes are TRBV10-3 and TRBJ2-1; 7 positions agree with TRBD2. The CDR3 is made up of 13 amino acids. Germline loops: CDR1 ENHRY, CDR2 SYGVKD. V was clipped by 6 bases and J by 5 bases; unmatched bases: 4. Here the CDR3 DNA reads TGTGCCATCAGACGGGACTACAACAATGAGCAGTTCTTC. Protein sequence: CAIRRDYNNEQFF.

CDR3 DNA sequence: TGTGCCAGCAAGCTTTATAATTCACCCCTCCACTTT. It is translated as CASKLYNSPLHF. The gene calls are TRBV6-5 and TRBJ1-6; D not resolved. CDR3 length: 12 amino acids. Looked up from germline, CDR1 is MNHEY and CDR2 is SVGAGI. V was cut by 7 bases and J by 4 bases, with 5 bases left in between.

The chain couples TRBV6-5 to TRBJ1-3, with unresolved D. This CDR3 has 15 amino acids. With 0 bases removed from V and 0 bases from J, the gap between germline ends came to 6 bases. The germline CDR1 and CDR2 sequences are MNHEY and SVGAGI. In nucleotides, the CDR3 is TGTGCCAGCAGTTACTCGTCCAGCTCTGGAAACACCATATATTTT. Its protein is CASSYSSSSGNTIYF.

The chain carries TRBV5-4 and TRBJ2-7; possible D gene TRBD1, 6 bases. This CDR3 is 16 amino acids long. V was clipped by 5 bases and J by 7 bases, with 25 bases between them. Germline CDR1 is SGHNT and CDR2 is YYREEE (reference sequence). CDR3 sequence: CASRKRDGQGIREQYF. Here the CDR3 DNA reads TGTGCCAGCAGGAAAAGGGACGGGCAGGGGATACGAGAGCAGTACTTC.

The genes are TRBV2 and TRBJ1-5; D is undetermined. The CDR3 runs 14 residues. Germline CDR1 reads SNHLY; CDR2 reads FYNNEI. Trimming took 6 bases from V and 4 from J, leaving 13 bases between them. CDR3 sequence reads: CASSLVGGNQPQHF. For the CDR3, the DNA is TGTGCCAGCAGCCTCGTCGGAGGGAATCAGCCCCAGCATTTT.

The gene calls are TRBV24-1 and TRBJ2-2, with D possibly being TRBD1 (5 bases). Looked up from germline, CDR1 is KGHDR and CDR2 is SFDVKD. V dropped 3 bases and J dropped 4 bases, with 29 bases sitting between them. CDR3 size: 21 residues. DNA of the CDR3: TGTGCCACCAGTGATCAAACGCACCATGACAGCGTGATGAGAATCACCGGGGAGCTGTTTTTT. This gives the protein CATSDQTHHDSVMRITGELFF.

The chain employs TRBV29-1 and TRBJ2-5, with TRBD1 as a possible D gene (7 bases). Looked up from germline, CDR1 is SQVTM and CDR2 is ANQGSEA. Between the trimmed V and J ends, which lost 5 bases and 6 bases, there was a span of 22 bases. This CDR3 contains 15 residues. The CDR3 region is CSVSGEGQGGKTQYF. CDR3 nucleotides: TGCAGCGTTTCCGGAGAGGGGCAGGGGGGAAAGACCCAGTACTTC.

The V gene is TRBV4-2, the J gene TRBJ2-3; D may be TRBD2 (6 bases). CDR3 length: 16 amino acids. Germline V gene data show CDR1 as LGHNA and CDR2 as YNFKEQ. V was pared by 0 bases and J by 1 base, with 11 bases between. The CDR3 region is CASSQERASGTDTQYF. The CDR3, as DNA: TGTGCCAGCAGCCAAGAAAGGGCTAGCGGCACAGATACGCAGTATTTT.

The chain couples TRBV27 to TRBJ2-7, with 14 bases matching TRBD2. Germline CDR1 reads MNHEY; CDR2 reads SMNVEV (reference sequence). J gave up 2 bases and V 3 bases, and 9 bases lay outside the gene matches. The CDR3 has 18 residues. In DNA, the CDR3 is TGTGCCAGCAGTTTTTCCGCGGGGGGACTAGCGGGAGCCTACGAGCAGTACTTC. This sequence encodes CASSFSAGGLAGAYEQYF.

V usage is TRBV28 and J usage is TRBJ2-7; no clear D. This CDR3 contains 15 residues. The V end lost 2 bases, the J end lost 0 bases, and 11 bases lay between the germline ends. Germline V gene lookup returns CDR1 MDHEN and CDR2 SYDVKM. The DNA of the CDR3 is TGTGCCAGCAGTTTAATGCGTACTTACTCCTACGAGCAGTACTTC. Amino acid sequence: CASSLMRTYSYEQYF. The full variable domain, in which reference TRBV28 and TRBJ2-7 provide the parts outside the CDR3, is DVKVTQSSRYLVKRTGEKVFLECVQDMDHENMFWYRQDPGLGLRLIYFSYDVKMKEKGDIPEGYSVSREKKERFSLILESASTNQTSMYLCASSLMRTYSYEQYFGPGTRLTVT.

This clone appeared many times. The rearrangement uses TRBV6-5 and TRBJ2-1, with 11 bases that match TRBD2. CDR1 and CDR2 (germline): MNHEY, SVGAGI. V lost 5 bases to trimming and J lost 3 bases; unmatched junction nucleotides: 3. CDR3 size: 15 residues. The CDR3 loop reads CASSKLAGDYNEQFF. CDR3 DNA: TGTGCCAGCAGTAAACTAGCGGGAGACTACAATGAGCAGTTCTTC.

CDR3 bases: TGTGCCAGCAGCCTGTTTGGGGCTAGCGGGTACAATGAGCAGTTCTTC. This gives the protein CASSLFGASGYNEQFF. The chain combines TRBV3-1 (or the pseudogene TRBV3-2) with TRBJ2-1, with TRBD2 identical over 8 bases. Germline V gives CDR1 LGHDT, CDR2 YNNKEL (reference sequence). The ends lost 4 bases at V and 4 bases at J; junction bases unmatched: 9. CDR3 length: 16 residues.

The chain joins TRBV10-1 to TRBJ2-7; the match to TRBD1 covers 9 bases. This CDR3 has 13 amino acids. Germline V gene sequence: CDR1 WNHNN, CDR2 SYGVQD (reference sequence). The V and J ends lost 4 bases and 5 bases, in that order; junction bases with no gene match: 3. CDR3: CASSAGTGHEQYF. CDR3 DNA: TGCGCCAGCAGTGCCGGGACAGGGCACGAGCAGTACTTC.

The J gene is TRBJ2-3, the V gene TRBV27; TRBD2 agrees at 10 bases. Germline-derived CDR1 and CDR2 are MNHEY and SMNVEV (reference sequence). This CDR3 has 17 residues. The V gene end was trimmed by 5 bases and the J gene end by 0 bases; junction bases not matched to a gene: 8. This CDR3 reads CASSPGGGLASTDTQYF. In DNA, the CDR3 is TGTGCCAGCAGTCCAGGGGGGGGACTAGCGAGCACAGATACGCAGTATTTT.

CDR3 loop: CASSPGRETQYF. DNA of the CDR3: TGTGCCAGCAGCCCCGGGAGGGAGACCCAGTACTTC. This sequence joins TRBV6-5 and TRBJ2-5; 7 nucleotides match TRBD2. CDR1 MNHEY and CDR2 SVGAGI come from the germline V gene. CDR3 length: 12 amino acids. The V and J ends lost 6 bases and 5 bases, in that order; junction bases with no gene match: 3.

V is TRBV18 and J is TRBJ2-1; the match to TRBD2 covers 8 bases. This CDR3 region has 17 residues. Trimming removed 4 bases from V and 4 bases from J; junction bases left unmatched: 12. Germline V gene data show CDR1 as KGHSH and CDR2 as LQKENI. The CDR3 loop reads CASSRSQGAGAYNEQFF. The CDR3 DNA sequence: TGTGCCAGCTCACGATCACAGGGAGCGGGGGCTTACAATGAGCAGTTCTTC.

The chain joins TRBV10-1 to TRBJ2-5, with 11 bases matching TRBD2. The trim removed 1 base at V and 5 bases at J, leaving 3 bases unmatched. From germline, CDR1 is WNHNN and CDR2 SYGVQD (reference sequence). The CDR3 totals 15 residues. The CDR3 loop is CASSELAGGLETQYF. The CDR3 DNA sequence: TGCGCCAGCAGTGAGTTAGCGGGAGGGCTGGAGACCCAGTACTTC.

The J gene is TRBJ1-3, the V gene TRBV7-2, with a weak D call TRBD1 (6 bases). CDR1 SGHTA and CDR2 FQGNSA come from the germline V gene. Trimming removed 2 bases from V and 2 bases from J, with 13 bases in between. There are 16 residues in the CDR3. CDR3 region: CASSLRDTGAGNTIYF. The CDR3, as DNA: TGTGCCAGCAGCTTAAGGGACACCGGGGCTGGAAACACCATATATTTT.

The table lists this clone with a few counts. V and J are TRBV4-2 and TRBJ1-5; perhaps TRBD1 as D (5 bases). V was cut by 0 bases and J by 4 bases, with 16 bases left in between. This CDR3 comprises 17 residues. Germline CDR1 and CDR2: LGHNA and YNFKEQ. CDR3 loop: CASSQDRSRALNQPQHF. The CDR3, as DNA: TGTGCCAGCAGCCAAGATCGATCCAGGGCCTTAAATCAGCCCCAGCATTTT.

The chain carries TRBV4-2 and TRBJ2-1, with 13 positions matching TRBD2. Germline CDR1 LGHNA, CDR2 YNFKEQ. The V and J ends lost 4 bases and 6 bases, in that order; junction bases with no gene match: 3. CDR3 length: 15 residues. The CDR3 DNA sequence: TGTGCCAGCAGCCCACTAGCGGGAGGGAGCAATGAGCAGTTCTTC. This sequence encodes CASSPLAGGSNEQFF.

The chain recombines TRBV5-1 with TRBJ1-2; D gene uncertain. V was trimmed by 0 bases and J by 2 bases, leaving 5 bases between them. The CDR3 is 13 residues long. Germline assignment: CDR1 SGHRS and CDR2 YFSETQ. This chain's CDR3 is CASSLETNYGYTF. The CDR3 DNA reads TGCGCCAGCAGCTTGGAGACAAACTATGGCTACACCTTC.

The V call is TRBV28, the J call TRBJ2-6, with D perhaps matching TRBD1 (5 bases). Trimming cost V 6 bases and J 0 bases, with 12 bases left between them. CDR1 is MDHEN and CDR2 is SYDVKM in the germline V gene. There are 16 residues in the CDR3. The CDR3 loop reads CASSPGPNSGANVLTF. Written as DNA, the CDR3 is TGTGCCAGCAGCCCAGGGCCCAACTCTGGGGCCAACGTCCTGACTTTC.

This clone was observed a handful of times. The chain is built from TRBV18 and TRBJ2-7, with D tentatively TRBD1 (5 bases). Trimming pared 0 bases from V and 7 bases from J, leaving 13 bases between. In germline, CDR1 is KGHSH, CDR2 LQKENI. The length of the CDR3 is 14 residues. CDR3 protein: CASSPPSRGWEQYF. CDR3 coding DNA: TGTGCCAGCTCACCACCGTCTAGGGGTTGGGAGCAGTACTTC.

The chain employs TRBV5-1 and TRBJ1-3, with 7 bases that match TRBD1. The CDR3 loop spans 16 amino acids. Germline lookup yields CDR1 SGHRS and CDR2 YFSETQ. J lost 2 bases, V lost 0 bases, and 5 bases had no gene match. The CDR3 loop is CASSLDRGSAGNTIYF. The CDR3 DNA reads TGCGCCAGCAGCTTGGACAGGGGATCGGCTGGAAACACCATATATTTT.